This T cell receptor (beta chain) was found in a study of control samples from healthy donors and cancer patients. Profiled with immunoSEQ multiplex PCR; TCRdb holds only in-frame clones, not every one. The repertoire holds about 92,000 clones, with approximately 78% as singletons. Per germline, CDR1 SGHDN and CDR2 FVKESK. Trimming stripped 0 bases from V and 10 bases from J, with 18 bases between. The CDR3 is 15 residues long. The specimen was blood. The chain joins TRBV14 to TRBJ1-1, with D perhaps matching TRBD1 (6 bases). The receptor was isolated from a woman aged 55-75 years in good health. The CDR3 bases are TGTGCCAGCAGCCAAGAGCAGGGGACCTTGTGGGGAGCTTTCTTT. Residues: CASSQEQGTLWGAFF.